One and the same sample provided the 20 T cell receptor beta chains below, sequenced in a study of CD8 T cells in ankylosing spondylitis. General observations from the study: What seemed typical of ankylosing spondylitis blood was a TCR beta motif built from about eight highly homologous variants.

For these receptors, no antigen is known. One entry per CDR3 protein results from TCRdb running MiXCR on the 5' RACE reads. The sample holds fewer than 400,000 distinct CDR3 sequences, 8% seen once. The sample was blood, either unsorted or a sorted T cell fraction (not recorded which). These receptors all stem from a male donor with ankylosing spondylitis.

V usage is TRBV12-3 or TRBV12-4 and J usage is TRBJ2-1; tentative D call: TRBD2 (6 bases). This CDR3 has 16 residues. V was cut by 1 base and J by 0 bases, with 10 bases left in between. The DNA for the CDR3 is TGTGCCAGCAGTTTAGACGGCGGGATCTCCTACAATGAGCAGTTCTTC. It is translated as CASSLDGGISYNEQFF.

This clonotype has more than one count but fewer than ten. J is TRBJ2-5 and V is TRBV7-9; TRBD2 matches at 7 bases. Germline-derived CDR1 and CDR2 are SEHNR and FQNEAQ (reference sequence). J gave up 1 base and V 1 base, and 3 bases lay outside the gene matches. The CDR3 spans 15 residues. CDR3 amino acids: CASSLESGTQETQYF. Written as DNA, the CDR3 is TGTGCCAGCAGCTTAGAAAGCGGGACCCAAGAGACCCAGTACTTC.

This clonotype was observed many times. J is TRBJ2-1 and V is TRBV15; D possibly corresponds to TRBD1 (6 bases). The CDR3 is 15 amino acids. Germline V CDR1 and CDR2: LNHNV, YYDKDF (reference sequence). V lost 2 bases and J 4 bases, leaving 12 bases between the germline ends. The CDR3 here is CATSRIRDRYNEQFF. The CDR3 DNA follows: TGTGCCACCAGCAGAATTCGAGACAGGTACAATGAGCAGTTCTTC.

The chain has TRBV7-2 and TRBJ2-4, with 8 bases identical to TRBD1. V lost 5 bases, J lost 4 bases, and 7 bases stayed unmatched. Germline CDR1 is SGHTA and CDR2 is FQGNSA. The CDR3 is 15 residues long. CDR3: CASSQRQGRKNIQYF. The CDR3 DNA sequence: TGTGCCAGCAGCCAAAGACAGGGGCGGAAAAACATTCAGTACTTC.

This clonotype was counted many times. The chain recombines TRBV29-1 with TRBJ2-1; 10 positions agree with TRBD2. The CDR3 is 15 amino acids. Germline assignment: CDR1 SQVTM and CDR2 ANQGSEA. Germline trimming cut 3 bases from V and 7 bases from J; bases unmatched to any gene: 9. CDR3: CSVEALAGINNEQFF. DNA for the CDR3: TGCAGCGTTGAGGCACTAGCGGGGATTAATAATGAGCAGTTCTTC.

In its sample, this clonotype was seen many times. The chain couples TRBV7-9 to TRBJ2-5; TRBD1 matches at 7 bases. J lost 0 bases, V lost 6 bases, and 7 bases had no gene match. CDR3 length: 15 residues. In germline, CDR1 is SEHNR, CDR2 FQNEAQ (reference sequence). The CDR3 DNA is TGTGCCAGCAGAGACAGGGACCTGTACCAAGAGACCCAGTACTTC. Translation: CASRDRDLYQETQYF.

The sample holds a few counts of this clonotype. The chain carries TRBV4-1 and TRBJ2-2; D not resolved. The CDR3 spans 15 residues. Germline values: CDR1 MGHRA, CDR2 YSYEKL. Trimming took off 1 base at V and 6 bases at J, with 12 bases between the two ends. The CDR3 bases are TGCGCCAGCAGCCAAGTACACAATATACCCGGGGAGCTGTTTTTT. Amino acid sequence: CASSQVHNIPGELFF.

The chain joins TRBV12-3 or TRBV12-4 to TRBJ2-5; possibly TRBD2 for D (6 bases). CDR3 size: 13 residues. Trimming took 7 bases from V and 4 from J, leaving 13 bases between them. The DNA of the CDR3 is TGTGCCAGCACCATCGGGACTCGAGAGACCCAGTACTTC. This gives the protein CASTIGTRETQYF.

In its sample, this clonotype was seen many times. The chain combines TRBV12-3 or TRBV12-4 with TRBJ2-7; 9 bases align to TRBD2. Trimming removed 6 bases from V and 6 bases from J; junction bases left unmatched: 12. The CDR3 length is 15 residues. DNA for the CDR3: TGTGCCAGCAGCACGCGAGCGGGAGGTGTTGGCGAGCAGTACTTC. Amino acids: CASSTRAGGVGEQYF.

This clonotype has just a few counts. The chain carries TRBV7-8 and TRBJ2-1; D gene uncertain. V shed 4 bases and J shed 6 bases, with 7 bases lying between them. The CDR3 spans 12 residues. Germline-derived CDR1 and CDR2 are SGHVS and FQNEAQ. The CDR3 protein is CASSSDTNEQFF. CDR3 nucleotides: TGTGCCAGCAGCTCCGATACCAATGAGCAGTTCTTC.

This clonotype has just a few counts. V is TRBV29-1 and J is TRBJ2-1; 7 bases line up with TRBD2. Germline values: CDR1 SQVTM, CDR2 ANQGSEA. This CDR3 contains 12 residues. Germline trimming cut 7 bases from V and 7 bases from J; bases unmatched to any gene: 7. The CDR3 bases are TGCAGCGGCCGGGACTACGAGAATGAGCAGTTCTTC. Its translation: CSGRDYENEQFF.

This clonotype has only a few counts. The chain joins TRBV28 to TRBJ1-6; D gene unclear. Deletions cut 6 bases from V and 7 bases from J, with 19 bases between. The CDR3 has 16 amino acids. Germline loops: CDR1 MDHEN, CDR2 SYDVKM. CDR3 DNA sequence: TGTGCCAGCAGCCCGACGGGAAAAGGGTTAAATTCACCCCTCCACTTT. It translates to CASSPTGKGLNSPLHF.

The chain joins TRBV7-2 to TRBJ1-2; TRBD1 matches 9 bases. V gave up 5 bases and J gave up 6 bases; unmatched junction bases: 16. CDR3 length: 17 residues. From germline, CDR1 is SGHTA and CDR2 FQGNSA. CDR3 DNA sequence: TGTGCCAGCAGCCGGGGGGGGACAGGGCTCCCTGCGGATGGCTACACCTTC. It specifies CASSRGGTGLPADGYTF.

This rearrangement joins TRBV28 to TRBJ2-7, with 13 bases fitting TRBD2. V was clipped by 6 bases and J by 12 bases; unmatched bases: 8. The CDR3 has 13 amino acids. Germline CDR1 reads MDHEN; CDR2 reads SYDVKM. The chain's CDR3 is CASSWTSGSFRYF. CDR3 in DNA: TGTGCCAGCAGCTGGACTAGCGGGAGCTTTCGGTACTTC.

The chain carries TRBV10-2 and TRBJ2-5; D might be TRBD2 (6 bases). In germline, CDR1 is WSHSY, CDR2 SAAADI. Trimming shortened V by 6 bases and J by 3 bases, and 11 bases separated the two germline ends. The CDR3 length is 13 residues. The CDR3 loop reads CASSRDSEETQYF. In DNA form, the CDR3 reads TGCGCCAGCAGCCGGGACTCAGAAGAGACCCAGTACTTC.

Many counts were recorded for this clonotype. The J gene is TRBJ2-3, the V gene TRBV4-3, with 10 nucleotides matching TRBD2. CDR3 length equals 18 residues. From germline, CDR1 is LGHNA and CDR2 YSLEER. V trimming: 1 base; J trimming: 0 bases; junction bases outside the gene matches: 7. CDR3 sequence reads: CASSQGTSGYTSTDTQYF. CDR3 coding DNA: TGCGCCAGCAGCCAAGGGACTAGCGGATATACTAGCACAGATACGCAGTATTTT.

The gene calls are TRBV11-1 and TRBJ2-7; D perhaps matches TRBD2 (5 bases). Trimming left V 5 bases short and J 7 bases short, with 21 bases between. CDR1 and CDR2 (germline): SGHAT, FQDESV (reference sequence). This CDR3 spans 15 amino acids. CDR3 protein: CASSKRTGSSGEQYF. Here the CDR3 DNA reads TGTGCCAGCAGCAAGCGGACGGGGAGCTCGGGTGAGCAGTACTTC.

The table lists this clonotype with a few counts. The rearrangement joins TRBV5-1 to TRBJ2-3; TRBD1 matches at 7 bases. This CDR3 has 15 residues. The germline gives CDR1 SGHRS, CDR2 YFSETQ. Unmatched junction bases numbered 5, after V lost 4 bases and J lost 0 bases. The chain's CDR3 is CASSPGQASTDTQYF. The CDR3 DNA reads TGCGCCAGCAGCCCCGGACAGGCTAGCACAGATACGCAGTATTTT.

The V gene is TRBV7-3, the J gene TRBJ2-1, with 10 bases lining up with TRBD2. Losses at the gene ends were 5 bases for V and 6 bases for J; bases not matched to a gene: 10. This CDR3 is 16 amino acids long. The germline V gene encodes CDR1 SGHTA and CDR2 FQGTGA. The chain's CDR3 is CASSPTGTSGANEQFF. CDR3 sequence (DNA): TGTGCCAGCAGCCCAACTGGAACTAGCGGGGCCAATGAGCAGTTCTTC.

This clonotype was observed a handful of times. The rearrangement joins TRBV7-9 to TRBJ1-5; D unresolved. Trimming cost V 5 bases and J 4 bases, with 9 bases left between them. Germline lookup yields CDR1 SEHNR and CDR2 FQNEAQ (reference sequence). CDR3 length equals 13 residues. The chain's CDR3 is CASSPRENQPQHF. CDR3 sequence (DNA): TGTGCCAGCAGCCCCCGGGAGAATCAGCCCCAGCATTTT. Supplemented by reference TRBV7-9 and TRBJ1-5, the full variable domain reads DTGVSQNPRHKITKRGQNVTFRCDPISEHNRLYWYRQTLGQGPEFLTYFQNEAQLEKSRLLSDRFSAERPKGSFSTLEIQRTEQGDSAMYLCASSPRENQPQHFGDGTRLSIL.